A single sample gave rise to the 23 T cell receptor delta chains below, sequenced in a study of γδ T cells in repeated Plasmodium falciparum infection. TCRdb re-called the multiplex PCR reads with CATT. The repertoire has 85,000 to 95,000 delta-chain clones, approximately 1.4% of them found once; the top ten carry around 8.1%. Bulk repertoires came from Vgamma9/Vdelta2+ or Vdelta2-negative gammadelta T cells flow-sorted from PBMC. Sequenced: gamma-delta T cells from blood. The receptor source for this set is a pool of human donors (malaria-infected and uninfected, not separated).

This clone was counted only a few times. The protein TCRdb gives is from a much larger clone and does not agree with this DNA's translation at residue 5, likely a read error; the protein shown here comes from the DNA. The chain combines TRDV1 with TRDJ1; 8 nucleotides line up with TRDD3. TCRdb lists no J gene, so it was determined here by aligning the DNA to germline. There are 24 residues in the CDR3. CDR1 TSWWSYY and CDR2 QGS come from the germline V gene. V shed 4 bases and J 0 bases; nucleotides not matched to a gene: 31. CDR3 loop: CALGGFLPLSDHPHWGSYTDKLIF. CDR3 nucleotides: TGTGCTCTTGGGGGATTCCTCCCACTTTCGGACCACCCTCACTGGGGGTCTTACACCGATAAACTCATCTTT.

V usage is TRDV1 and J usage is TRDJ1; 8 bases agree with TRDD3. TCRdb carries no J gene annotation; the J gene was assigned here by matching the DNA with germline. The CDR3 has 23 amino acids. The V and J ends lost 0 bases and 1 base, in that order; junction bases with no gene match: 25. Germline loops: CDR1 TSWWSYY, CDR2 QGS. The CDR3 coding sequence is TGTGCTCTTGGGGAACTTGGATTTCCCCTTGTACTGGGGGTCCAATCGGGCACCGATAAACTCATCTTT. It is translated as CALGELGFPLVLGVQSGTDKLIF.

This clone was observed a handful of times. The protein that TCRdb holds for this DNA derives from a much larger clone and differs from the translated DNA at residue 9, which likely indicates a read error; the protein shown here is translated from the DNA. Within the sample, other DNA sequences also encode this same CDR3. The J gene is TRDJ1, the V gene TRDV2, with 9 bases lining up with TRDD3. CDR3 length: 15 amino acids. Germline CDR1 is GEAIGNYY and CDR2 is EKD. J was trimmed by 6 bases and V by 7 bases; bases with no gene match: 14. The CDR3 protein is CACDDLGDVGYKLIF. CDR3 nucleotides: TGTGCCTGCGACGACCTGGGGGATGTGGGCTATAAACTCATCTTT.

Notes on this clone: The translation of this DNA and the TCRdb protein of a much larger clone differ at residue 4, probably owing to a read error; the protein shown here is translated from the DNA. The chain has TRDV3 and TRDJ1; no clear D gene. The germline V gene has CDR1 TVYSNPD and CDR2 GDNSRS (reference sequence). This CDR3 is 15 amino acids long. Between the trimmed V and J ends, which lost 4 bases and 0 bases, there was a span of 18 bases. DNA for the CDR3: TGTGCCTCGGCGACGTTCATCTCGTACACCGATAAACTCATCTTT. Its protein product is CASATFISYTDKLIF.

This clone came up many times. The protein given by TCRdb reflects a much larger clone and differs at residue 12 from this DNA's translation, likely from a read error; the protein shown is the DNA's translation. The chain couples TRDV2 to TRDJ1, with D possibly matching TRDD3 (6 bases). Trimming pared 1 base from V and 1 base from J, leaving 21 bases between. Looked up from germline, CDR1 is GEAIGNYY and CDR2 is EKD. This CDR3 is 18 amino acids long. Here the CDR3 reads CACDTWGSCKGSTDKLIF. The CDR3 nucleotides are TGTGCCTGTGACACTTGGGGATCCTGTAAGGGGAGCACCGATAAACTCATCTTT.

In its sample, this clone was seen a few times. This may be a read error, as it is one base from a much larger clone. The J gene is TRDJ1, the V gene TRDV1; 13 nucleotides match TRDD3. V was clipped by 3 bases and J by 3 bases; unmatched bases: 31. Germline V gene lookup returns CDR1 TSWWSYY and CDR2 QGS. The CDR3 loop spans 25 amino acids. CDR3 sequence (DNA): TGTGCTCTTGGGGAGCCCTCCTGGCTGATAATTACTGGGGGATACGGGTCATCTAACGCCGATAAACTCATCTTT. It translates to CALGEPSWLIITGGYGSSNADKLIF.

Comments on this clone: The protein in TCRdb stems from a much larger clone and differs at residue 16 from this DNA's translation, likely a read error; here the protein is translated from the DNA. The chain couples TRDV2 to TRDJ3, with 10 bases identical to TRDD3. TCRdb supplies no J gene; here it was assigned by aligning the nucleotide sequence to germline. The CDR3 has 21 amino acids. The germline CDR1 and CDR2 sequences are GEAIGNYY and EKD. For the CDR3, the DNA is TGTGCCTGTGACTCGCCCTACTGGGGGATTCCTAACTCCTGGGACATCCGACAGATGTTTTTC. Protein: CACDSPYWGIPNSWDIRQMFF.

A few counts support this clone. For this DNA, TCRdb reports the protein of a much larger clone, which diverges at residue 10, most likely from a read error; the protein presented here is translated directly from the DNA. The V and J genes are TRDV2 and TRDJ1; possibly TRDD3 for D (6 bases). Here the J gene was assigned by germline matching of the DNA, as TCRdb has none. The CDR3 sequence is 16 residues long. Germline V gives CDR1 GEAIGNYY, CDR2 EKD. V was pared by 0 bases and J by 1 base, with 14 bases between. CDR3 DNA sequence: TGTGCCTGTGACACCGGGGATCCCGATTGCACCGATAAACTCATCTTT. Its translation is CACDTGDPDCTDKLIF.

Comment on this clone: This probably arose from a read error, given a far larger clone one base away. Other DNA sequences in this sample translate to the same CDR3. V gene TRDV1 combines with J gene TRDJ1; D unclear. The CDR3 consists of 21 residues. The germline V gene has CDR1 TSWWSYY and CDR2 QGS. The V end was cut by 4 bases, the J end by 0 bases, with 30 bases between. CDR3 residues: CALGGILRFRLGTGYTDKLIF. DNA for the CDR3: TGTGCTCTTGGGGGTATACTACGGTTCAGACTCGGTACCGGCTACACCGATAAACTCATCTTT.

In its sample, this clone was seen a few times. This likely stems from a read error, as it lies one base from a far larger clone. Distinct nucleotide sequences in the sample also encode this CDR3. V usage is TRDV2 and J usage is TRDJ3; 8 bases agree with TRDD3. Because TCRdb records no J gene, it was assigned here through a match of the DNA to germline. Germline CDR1 is GEAIGNYY and CDR2 is EKD. J was trimmed by 2 bases and V by 1 base; bases with no gene match: 12. The CDR3 consists of 20 residues. This CDR3 reads CACDTTGGFPGAWDTRQMFF. The CDR3 coding sequence is TGTGCCTGTGACACGACTGGGGGGTTCCCGGGAGCCTGGGACACCCGACAGATGTTTTTC.

Only a few counts were recorded for this clone. This DNA translates differently at residue 15 from the TCRdb protein, which is that of a much larger clone; a read error is likely, and the protein shown is the DNA's own translation. The chain has TRDV2 and TRDJ1, with TRDD3 matching 12 bases. TCRdb lists no J gene, so it was determined here by aligning the DNA to germline. Germline trimming cut 1 base from V and 7 bases from J; bases unmatched to any gene: 18. Germline V gene data show CDR1 as GEAIGNYY and CDR2 as EKD. CDR3 size: 19 residues. CDR3 sequence reads: CACDTLRVLGDTSGGKLIF. CDR3 DNA: TGTGCCTGTGACACACTCCGAGTACTGGGGGATACTTCTGGCGGTAAACTCATCTTT.

Points on this clone: This likely came from a read error, as a far larger clone is one base away. In the same sample, other DNA sequences code for this CDR3. The chain employs TRDV2 and TRDJ1, with D maybe TRDD3 (6 bases). Matching the DNA to germline supplied the J gene, which TCRdb does not give. The CDR3 consists of 16 residues. V shed 0 bases and J shed 2 bases, with 15 bases lying between them. Per germline, CDR1 GEAIGNYY and CDR2 EKD. This CDR3 is CACDTSHGGGTDKLIF. CDR3 DNA sequence: TGTGCCTGTGACACCTCTCATGGTGGGGGGACCGATAAACTCATCTTT.

In this sample, this clone turned up a few times. A far larger clone is just one base off, so this is likely a read error. The same CDR3 arises from other DNA sequences in this sample as well. This sequence joins TRDV1 and TRDJ1; the match to TRDD3 covers 9 bases. The J gene, absent from TCRdb, was called here by matching the DNA to germline. Germline values: CDR1 TSWWSYY, CDR2 QGS. V lost 2 bases, J lost 2 bases, and 15 bases stayed unmatched. This CDR3 is 19 amino acids long. The chain's CDR3 is CALGEEGPTRGYGTDKLIF. The CDR3 DNA is TGTGCTCTTGGGGAAGAGGGCCCCACTCGGGGATACGGGACCGATAAACTCATCTTT.

A few counts support this clone. A read error likely explains why the TCRdb protein, taken from a much larger clone, differs from this DNA's translation at residue 6; the protein shown is translated from the DNA. The chain uses TRDV1 and TRDJ1; D is undetermined. Germline matching of the DNA provided the J gene here, since TCRdb leaves it blank. Trimming stripped 2 bases from V and 0 bases from J, with 22 bases between. CDR1 is TSWWSYY and CDR2 is QGS in the germline V gene. This CDR3 region has 19 residues. CDR3 DNA: TGTGCTCTTGGGGAATCCCCCCTGCTGCGCGACAGATACACCGATAAACTCATCTTT. This gives the protein CALGESPLLRDRYTDKLIF.

This clone appeared a few times. The TCRdb record carries a much larger clone's protein, which differs from this DNA's translation at residue 10; a read error is the likely cause, and the protein listed here is the DNA translation. V and J are TRDV2 and TRDJ2; the match to TRDD3 covers 9 bases. TCRdb is silent on the J gene; assignment here came from matching the DNA to germline. V trimming: 0 bases; J trimming: 6 bases; junction bases outside the gene matches: 4. Germline V gene data show CDR1 as GEAIGNYY and CDR2 as EKD. The CDR3 loop spans 15 amino acids. CDR3 nucleotides: TGTGCCTGTGACACCCTGGGGGATCCGGCAGCACAACTCTTCTTT. Its translation is CACDTLGDPAAQLFF.

In its sample, this clone was seen a few times. This DNA's translation differs at residue 20 from TCRdb's protein, which comes from a much larger clone; a read error is likely, and the protein shown is translated from the DNA. The chain couples TRDV1 to TRDJ1, with TRDD3 matching over 13 bases. As TCRdb names no J gene, one was assigned here on the basis of a DNA match to germline. The CDR3 spans 23 residues. CDR1 is TSWWSYY and CDR2 is QGS in the germline V gene. In DNA, the CDR3 is TGTGCTCTTGGGGAACAGCCTTGTACTGGGGGATACGCTGATGTGCTGTACACCGATAGACTCATCTTT. Residues: CALGEQPCTGGYADVLYTDRLIF.

About this clone: A read error is the likely source, as a far larger clone sits one nucleotide away. The sample carries other DNA sequences with the same CDR3. The chain combines TRDV1 with TRDJ1, with 13 bases lining up with TRDD3. As TCRdb names no J gene, one was assigned here on the basis of a DNA match to germline. Germline CDR1 is TSWWSYY and CDR2 is QGS. The CDR3 consists of 21 residues. The CDR3 DNA reads TGTGCCCTTGGGGCCCCTTCCTACGTATCCCTACTGGGGGATACGGCCGATAAACTCATCTTT. Its protein is CALGAPSYVSLLGDTADKLIF.

For this clone: A far more abundant clone sits one base away, making this likely a read error. The identical CDR3 is also encoded by other nucleotide sequences in the sample. The rearrangement uses TRDV1 and TRDJ1; D may be TRDD3 (5 bases). CDR1 TSWWSYY and CDR2 QGS come from the germline V gene. CDR3 length: 20 residues. The CDR3 loop reads CALGENSGPSSGVLTDKLIF. CDR3 bases: TGTGCTCTTGGGGAAAACAGCGGGCCATCCTCGGGGGTCCTCACCGATAAACTCATTTTT.

Worth noting for this clone: It is likely a read error: a sequence one base away is far more abundant. In the same sample, other DNA sequences code for this CDR3. The chain combines TRDV1 with TRDJ1; TRDD3 is a possible D gene (6 bases). No J segment appears in TCRdb, so it was assigned here by matching the sequence to germline. The CDR3 covers 19 residues. The V end lost 7 bases, the J end lost 1 base, and 28 bases lay between the germline ends. Per germline, CDR1 TSWWSYY and CDR2 QGS. The CDR3 nucleotides read TGTGCTCTTGTGCTCTTCCCCCTCGCAGGGGGAGCGACCACCGATAAACTCATCTTT. Translation gives CALVLFPLAGGATTDKLIF.

This clone was observed a handful of times. This is likely an artifact of a read error, given a far larger clone one base away. The V gene is given as TRDV2, and no J gene call is available; no check of the table's D call, TRDD3, against the DNA was made. Looked up from germline, CDR1 is GEAIGNYY and CDR2 is EKD. This CDR3 spans 19 amino acids. CDR3 in amino acids: CACDPLWDGGYPNTDKLIF. The CDR3, as DNA: TGTGCCTGTGACCCCCTTTGGGATGGGGGATACCCTAACACCGATAAGCTCATCTTT.

As to this clone: A much more abundant neighbour one base away suggests this may be a read error. Other DNA sequences in the sample encode the same CDR3. V is TRDV1 and J is TRDJ2; 10 bases are a match to TRDD3. The J gene, left out of TCRdb, was set here by checking the DNA against germline. Looked up from germline, CDR1 is TSWWSYY and CDR2 is QGS. CDR3 length equals 21 residues. Written as DNA, the CDR3 is TGTGCTCTTGGGGAACTCCTAGGAGCCCCCATGGGGGATACTTTGACGGCACAACTCTTCTTT. It yields the protein CALGELLGAPMGDTLTAQLFF.

This clone was counted ten times or more. This likely traces to a read error, being one base from a far larger clone. The same CDR3 can be traced to other DNA sequences in this sample. The genes are TRDV3 and TRDJ1; no definite D call. The CDR3 contains 17 residues. Germline V gene lookup returns CDR1 TVYSNPD and CDR2 GDNSRS (reference sequence). The CDR3 spells CASTWSPYRRETDKLIF. The CDR3 bases are TGCGCCTCTACCTGGTCCCCGTATCGTAGGGAGACCGATAAACTCATCTTT. Combining the CDR3 with reference TRDV3 and TRDJ1 gives the whole variable domain CDKVTQSSPDQTVASGSEVVLLCTYDTVYSNPDLFWYRIRPDYSFQFVFYGDNSRSEGADFTQGRFSVKHILTQKAFHLVISPVRTEDSATYYCASTWSPYRRETDKLIFGKGTRVTVEP.

In the case of this clone: The protein held in TCRdb is that of a much larger clone and does not match this DNA's translation at residue 8, likely because of a read error; the protein shown is translated from the DNA. V is TRDV2 and J is TRDJ1, with D tentatively TRDD3 (6 bases). The J gene was missing in TCRdb and was found by matching the end of the DNA to germline. CDR1 and CDR2 from the germline V gene are GEAIGNYY and EKD. The CDR3 runs to 21 residues. Between the trimmed V and J ends, which lost 0 bases and 2 bases, there was a span of 30 bases. CDR3 loop: CACDTVTPWEIRETQTDKLIF. DNA for the CDR3: TGTGCCTGTGACACCGTAACCCCCTGGGAGATACGCGAAACCCAGACCGATAAACTCATCTTT.